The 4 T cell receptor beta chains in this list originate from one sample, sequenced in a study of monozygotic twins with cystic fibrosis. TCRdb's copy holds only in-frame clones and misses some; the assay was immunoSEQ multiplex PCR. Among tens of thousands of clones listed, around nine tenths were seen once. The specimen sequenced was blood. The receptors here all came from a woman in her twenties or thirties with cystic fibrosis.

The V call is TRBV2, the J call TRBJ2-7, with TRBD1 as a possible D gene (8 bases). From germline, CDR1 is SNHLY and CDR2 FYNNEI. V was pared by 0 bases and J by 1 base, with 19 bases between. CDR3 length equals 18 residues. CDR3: CASSEAQAGDRPSYEQYF. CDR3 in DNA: TGTGCCAGCAGTGAAGCACAGGCGGGGGACAGGCCTTCCTACGAGCAGTACTTC.

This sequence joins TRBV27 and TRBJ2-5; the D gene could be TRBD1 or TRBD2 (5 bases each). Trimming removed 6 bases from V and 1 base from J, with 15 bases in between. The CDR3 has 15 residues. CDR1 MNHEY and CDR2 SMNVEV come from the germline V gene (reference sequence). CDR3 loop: CASSRRWGTQETQYF. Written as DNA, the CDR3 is TGTGCCAGCAGCCGCCGGTGGGGGACCCAAGAGACCCAGTACTTC.

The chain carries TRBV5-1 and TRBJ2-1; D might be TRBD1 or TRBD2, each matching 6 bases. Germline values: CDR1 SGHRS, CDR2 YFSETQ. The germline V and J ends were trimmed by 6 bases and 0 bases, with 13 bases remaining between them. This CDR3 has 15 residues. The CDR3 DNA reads TGCGCCAGCACCTCGGAGGGGGTCTCCTACAATGAGCAGTTCTTC. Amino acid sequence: CASTSEGVSYNEQFF.

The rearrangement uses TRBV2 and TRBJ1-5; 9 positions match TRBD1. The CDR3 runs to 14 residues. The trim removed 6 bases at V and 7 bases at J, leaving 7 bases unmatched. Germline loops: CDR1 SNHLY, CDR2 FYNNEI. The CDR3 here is CASSDRDRAQPQHF. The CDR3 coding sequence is TGTGCCAGCAGCGATCGGGACAGGGCCCAGCCCCAGCATTTT.